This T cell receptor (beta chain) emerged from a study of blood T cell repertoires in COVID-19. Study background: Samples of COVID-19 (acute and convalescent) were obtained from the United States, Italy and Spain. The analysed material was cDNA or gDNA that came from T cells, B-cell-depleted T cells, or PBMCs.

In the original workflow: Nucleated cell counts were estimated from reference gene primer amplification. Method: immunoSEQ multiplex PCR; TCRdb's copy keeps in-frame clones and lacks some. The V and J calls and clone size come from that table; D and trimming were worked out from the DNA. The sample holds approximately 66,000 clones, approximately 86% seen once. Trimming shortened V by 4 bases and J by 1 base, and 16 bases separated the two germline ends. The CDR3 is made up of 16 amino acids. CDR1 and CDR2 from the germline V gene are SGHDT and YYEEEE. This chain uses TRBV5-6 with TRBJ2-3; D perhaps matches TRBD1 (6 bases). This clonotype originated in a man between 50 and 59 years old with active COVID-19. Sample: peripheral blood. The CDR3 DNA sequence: TGTGCCAGCAGCCGTATACAGGGCGTGGGCACAGATACGCAGTATTTT. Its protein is CASSRIQGVGTDTQYF.